The 24 T cell receptor beta chains below all came from one sample that was sequenced in a study of post-analysis software for immune sequencing data. Their cognate antigens are unknown. Findings and limits, study-wide: Among 5 or 6 TRBV segments more frequent in patients than controls were TRBV5-6, TRBV5-1 and TRBV20-1.

TCR beta cDNA libraries included unique molecular identifiers. TCRdb recomputed calls from the PCR reads with MiXCR, one row per CDR3 protein. The sample yields fewer than 850,000 distinct CDR3 sequences, 30% seen once. Sequences were obtained from blood. These receptors came from a girl aged 5-17 years with multiple sclerosis.

In this sample, this clonotype turned up a few times. The rearrangement uses TRBV7-2 and TRBJ2-3; a weak D match, TRBD2 (5 bases). Germline CDR1 reads SGHTA; CDR2 reads FQGNSA. This CDR3 comprises 16 residues. V shed 2 bases and J shed 6 bases, with 18 bases lying between them. CDR3 protein: CASSLNGIAPPDTQYF. In nucleotides, the CDR3 is TGTGCCAGCAGCTTAAACGGGATAGCCCCACCGGATACGCAGTATTTT.

Only a few counts were recorded for this clonotype. V gene TRBV18 combines with J gene TRBJ1-2; a possible D gene is TRBD1 (5 bases). Deletions cut 2 bases from V and 3 bases from J, with 10 bases between. CDR1 is KGHSH, CDR2 LQKENI, per germline. This CDR3 comprises 14 residues. CDR3 DNA: TGTGCCAGCTCACCAAACCGGGACGACTATGGCTACACCTTC. Its translation is CASSPNRDDYGYTF.

The chain uses TRBV7-9 and TRBJ2-1; 8 positions agree with TRBD1. This CDR3 has 14 residues. CDR1 and CDR2 from the germline V gene are SEHNR and FQNEAQ (reference sequence). V shed 3 bases and J 6 bases; nucleotides not matched to a gene: 4. CDR3 coding DNA: TGTGCCAGCAGCTTGGCAGGGGGCTTCAATGAGCAGTTCTTC. Translating gives CASSLAGGFNEQFF.

This clonotype was observed a handful of times. This chain uses TRBV6-5 with TRBJ2-5; the D gene is possibly TRBD1 (5 bases). The end of the DNA is better explained by TRBJ2-7, so the J call may be wrong. The CDR3 is made up of 13 amino acids. Germline V gene lookup returns CDR1 MNHEY and CDR2 SVGAGI. CDR3 protein: CASSYSRAGEQYF. DNA for the CDR3: TGTGCCAGCAGTTACTCCAGGGCCGGCGAGCAGTACTTC.

This clonotype was counted between two and nine times. The V call is TRBV6-5, the J call TRBJ1-2; D might be TRBD1 (5 bases). Per germline, CDR1 MNHEY and CDR2 SVGAGI. CDR3 size: 13 residues. The V end was cut by 3 bases, the J end by 8 bases, with 13 bases between. The CDR3 DNA follows: TGTGCCAGCAGTTATACCCGGGGCCAGGGCTACACCTTC. Translating gives CASSYTRGQGYTF.

This clonotype was seen only a few times. The CDR3 DNA reads TGTGCCAGCGATCCCCTAGCGGGAGGGCCGGTCGTTACCTGCGAGCAGTACTTC. Translating gives CASDPLAGGPVVTCEQYF. The chain links TRBV27 to TRBJ2-7, with 12 bases identical to TRBD2. Germline assignment: CDR1 MNHEY and CDR2 SMNVEV (reference sequence). CDR3 length: 18 residues. V lost 8 bases to trimming and J lost 6 bases; unmatched junction nucleotides: 20.

CDR3 in amino acids: CSASKTSGVYEQYF. In DNA, the CDR3 is TGCAGTGCTAGTAAAACTAGCGGGGTATACGAGCAGTACTTC. The chain combines TRBV20-1 with TRBJ2-7, with 10 bases that match TRBD2. Germline CDR1 DFQATT, CDR2 SNEGSKA (reference sequence). The trim removed 3 bases at V and 4 bases at J, leaving 6 bases unmatched. The CDR3 is 14 residues long.

In this sample, this clonotype turned up a few times. The genes are TRBV4-1 and TRBJ2-2; TRBD2 is a possible D gene (5 bases). V was pared by 4 bases and J by 5 bases, with 8 bases between. The V gene's germline CDR1 is MGHRA and CDR2 YSYEKL. This CDR3 comprises 13 residues. For the CDR3, the DNA is TGCGCCAGCAGCCGTCGGGATACCGGGGAGCTGTTTTTT. This sequence encodes CASSRRDTGELFF.

The rearrangement joins TRBV10-3 to TRBJ2-1; D is possibly TRBD2 (6 bases). The length of the CDR3 is 15 residues. The ends were cut back, 10 bases at V and 8 bases at J, with 24 bases in the middle. The germline gives CDR1 ENHRY, CDR2 SYGVKD. The CDR3: CATPGGRRGSDEQFF. CDR3 sequence (DNA): TGTGCCACCCCAGGAGGGCGGAGGGGAAGTGATGAGCAGTTCTTC.

The chain combines TRBV6-5 with TRBJ1-4, with D tentatively TRBD1 (5 bases). Germline V gives CDR1 MNHEY, CDR2 SVGAGI. V was cut by 8 bases and J by 0 bases, with 13 bases left in between. This CDR3 has 15 amino acids. The CDR3 region is CASSQAGATNEKLFF. CDR3 sequence (DNA): TGTGCCAGCTCACAAGCGGGGGCAACTAATGAAAAACTGTTTTTT.

This clonotype was seen only a few times. The rearrangement links TRBV2 to TRBJ2-3, with D tentatively TRBD1 (6 bases). V was trimmed by 5 bases and J by 4 bases, leaving 13 bases between them. Germline-derived CDR1 and CDR2 are SNHLY and FYNNEI. This CDR3 region has 14 residues. The CDR3 region is CASSTQGVPDTQYF. In nucleotides, the CDR3 is TGTGCCAGCAGTACACAGGGAGTGCCAGATACGCAGTATTTT.

This clonotype was observed a few times. CDR3 nucleotide sequence: TGCGCCAGCAGCCAAGATAGGACTAGCGGGAGGGATACGCAGTATTTT. Translated: CASSQDRTSGRDTQYF. This chain joins TRBV4-3 and TRBJ2-3, with TRBD2 identical over 14 bases. The CDR3 has 16 residues. CDR1 and CDR2 (germline): LGHNA, YSLEER. J was trimmed by 6 bases and V by 0 bases; bases with no gene match: 2.

This clonotype has a handful of counts. This chain links TRBV9 with TRBJ2-7; D possibly corresponds to TRBD1 (6 bases). This CDR3 comprises 13 residues. Germline V gene data show CDR1 as SGDLS and CDR2 as YYNGEE. V was pared by 7 bases and J by 4 bases, with 15 bases between. CDR3 sequence (DNA): TGTGCCAGCCTACACAGGGAAACTTACGAGCAGTACTTC. It is translated as CASLHRETYEQYF.

This clonotype was counted only a few times. The chain recombines TRBV7-2 with TRBJ1-1; D unresolved. Germline CDR1 and CDR2: SGHTA and FQGNSA. This CDR3 is built from 15 residues. Trimming cost V 5 bases and J 0 bases, with 13 bases left between them. The CDR3 protein is CASSPTAFMNTEAFF. The CDR3 DNA reads as TGTGCCAGCAGCCCCACAGCTTTTATGAACACTGAAGCTTTCTTT.

This clonotype was counted a single time. The J gene is TRBJ2-3, the V gene TRBV7-2; D gene unclear. The CDR3 consists of 14 residues. From germline, CDR1 is SGHTA and CDR2 FQGNSA. V gave up 0 bases and J gave up 6 bases, with 10 bases separating them. CDR3 sequence (DNA): TGTGCCAGCAGCTTAGCGTCCTTTCCGGATACGCAGTATTTT. Residues: CASSLASFPDTQYF.

This chain uses TRBV5-1 with TRBJ2-1, with TRBD2 matching over 10 bases. The germline V gene has CDR1 SGHRS and CDR2 YFSETQ. The CDR3 loop spans 19 amino acids. V dropped 7 bases and J dropped 3; count of bases not matched to a gene: 19. The CDR3 is CASRKGTSEGSPIYNEQFF. The DNA of the CDR3 is TGCGCCAGCCGAAAAGGGACTAGCGAGGGGTCACCTATCTACAATGAGCAGTTCTTC.

This clonotype was counted between two and nine times. The chain recombines TRBV20-1 with TRBJ2-1; tentatively, D is TRBD2 (6 bases). CDR1 is DFQATT, CDR2 SNEGSKA, per germline (reference sequence). CDR3 length equals 16 residues. Trimming removed 0 bases at V and 1 base at J, with 13 bases between. CDR3 in amino acids: CSARDLEGFSYNEQFF. CDR3 nucleotides: TGCAGTGCTAGAGATCTGGAGGGCTTTTCCTACAATGAGCAGTTCTTC.

This chain connects TRBV27 to TRBJ2-5; D unresolved. The last part of the DNA fits TRBJ2-7 better; the J call may be wrong. This CDR3 is built from 12 residues. The V gene's germline CDR1 is MNHEY and CDR2 SMNVEV (reference sequence). CDR3 in DNA: TGTGCCAGCAGTTCCAACCAGGTCGAGCAGTACTTC. Translated: CASSSNQVEQYF.

The table lists this clonotype with a few counts. This chain uses TRBV4-1 with TRBJ2-3; 9 nucleotides agree with TRBD2. Looked up from germline, CDR1 is MGHRA and CDR2 is YSYEKL. The junction had 6 bases not matched to a gene; V was cut back by 0 bases and J by 2 bases. The CDR3 totals 17 residues. For the CDR3, the DNA is TGCGCCAGCAGCCAAGATGAGACTAGCGGAGTCACAGATACGCAGTATTTT. This encodes CASSQDETSGVTDTQYF.

The V gene is TRBV5-6, the J gene TRBJ2-5; a weak D match, TRBD2 (6 bases). The CDR3 is 16 amino acids. Germline CDR1 SGHDT, CDR2 YYEEEE. The V and J ends lost 6 bases and 0 bases respectively, with 18 bases between them. CDR3 amino acids: CASTTPRGTYQETQYF. DNA for the CDR3: TGTGCCAGCACCACCCCGCGCGGGACGTACCAAGAGACCCAGTACTTC.

This chain connects TRBV21-1 to TRBJ2-4; the table's TRBD1 call for D was not verified on the DNA. TRBV21-1 is listed as a pseudogene. This CDR3 has 13 residues. In DNA, the CDR3 is TGTGCCAGGGAGACAGGGGAGGTGTGTGAGCAGTACTTC. Protein: CARETGEVCEQYF.

This clonotype was seen a handful of times. This rearrangement joins TRBV5-5 to TRBJ2-1, with D possibly being TRBD1 (6 bases). V was trimmed by 4 bases and J by 9 bases, leaving 14 bases between them. The CDR3 spans 13 residues. Germline values: CDR1 SGHKS, CDR2 YYEKEE (reference sequence). The CDR3, as DNA: TGTGCCAGCAGCCGGATCCAGGGGACTGAGCAGTTCTTC. Translating it yields CASSRIQGTEQFF.

This clonotype was picked up a small number of times. The gene calls are TRBV7-9 and TRBJ2-1; a weak D match, TRBD2 (6 bases). CDR1 is SEHNR, CDR2 FQNEAQ, per germline (reference sequence). The CDR3 loop spans 16 amino acids. V lost 4 bases to trimming and J lost 8 bases, with 21 bases between them. The CDR3: CASSSTKPGLKDEQFF. CDR3 DNA sequence: TGTGCCAGCAGCTCAACTAAGCCGGGACTGAAGGATGAGCAGTTCTTC.

This clonotype was recorded a few times. This chain joins TRBV20-1 and TRBJ2-4; D not resolved. This CDR3 is built from 14 residues. Trimming took off 5 bases at V and 0 bases at J, with 11 bases between the two ends. CDR1 is DFQATT and CDR2 is SNEGSKA in the germline V gene (reference sequence). This CDR3 is CSAGDYLAKNIQYF. The DNA for the CDR3 is TGCAGTGCTGGGGATTACCTAGCCAAAAACATTCAGTACTTC.